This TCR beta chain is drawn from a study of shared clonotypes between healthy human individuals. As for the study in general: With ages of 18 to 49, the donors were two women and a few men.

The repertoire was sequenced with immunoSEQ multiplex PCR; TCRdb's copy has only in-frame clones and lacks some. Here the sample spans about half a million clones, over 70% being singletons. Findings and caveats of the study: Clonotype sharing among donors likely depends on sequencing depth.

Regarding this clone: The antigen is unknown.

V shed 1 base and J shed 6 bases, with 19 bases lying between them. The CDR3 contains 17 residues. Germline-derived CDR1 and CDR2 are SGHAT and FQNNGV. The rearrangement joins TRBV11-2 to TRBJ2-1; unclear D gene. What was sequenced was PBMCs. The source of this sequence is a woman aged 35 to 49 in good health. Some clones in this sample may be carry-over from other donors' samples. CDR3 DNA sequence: TGTGCCAGCAGCTTAGCTTACGGCAAAACCCCCCTCAATGAGCAGTTCTTC. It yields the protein CASSLAYGKTPLNEQFF. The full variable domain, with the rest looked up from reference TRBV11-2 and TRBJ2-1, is EAGVAQSPRYKIIEKRQSVAFWCNPISGHATLYWYQQILGQGPKLLIQFQNNGVVDDSQLPKDRFSAERLKGVDSTLKIQPAKLEDSAVYLCASSLAYGKTPLNEQFFGPGTRLTVL.